This T cell receptor (beta chain) was profiled in a study of cytomegalovirus exposure and HLA in healthy donors. Study background: From roughly 180 million T cells, an earlier analysis saw 120 million or so unique TCR beta sequences.

Study results and limitations: Cytomegalovirus-associated status was assigned to roughly 160 TCR beta chains. Productive status was seen about 87% or about 30% of the time for most TCR beta V segments in an earlier analysis.

CDR3 length: 13 residues. Losses at the gene ends were 5 bases for V and 10 bases for J; bases not matched to a gene: 8. Per the germline V gene, CDR1 is MDHEN and CDR2 is SYDVKM. It was with 60 Vbeta and 13 Jbeta primers that the PCR ran. Sequencing used immunoSEQ multiplex PCR; TCRdb keeps in-frame clones, though not all of them. The sample has approximately 140,000 clones, around 77% seen once. Note on this clone: Its antigen is currently unknown.

This clonotype was obtained from a man aged 25 to 40 in good health and CMV-seronegative. The genes are TRBV28 and TRBJ1-1, with 9 bases that match TRBD1. Sequencing was done on a sample of PBMCs. CDR3 loop: CASSRGADRGAFF. The CDR3 bases are TGTGCCAGCAGTCGGGGGGCGGACAGGGGAGCTTTCTTT.